This TCR beta chain comes out of a study of breast tumors, draining lymph nodes, adjacent tissues. Study findings and constraints: Tumors had less TCR diversity than lymph nodes, more than nontumor tissue. Luminal-like breast cancer showed significantly higher tumor–nontumor repertoire similarity than basal-like.

From germline, CDR1 is SGHTA and CDR2 FQGNSA. With 7 bases clipped from V and 0 bases from J, the junction kept 12 bases outside the gene matches. The length of the CDR3 is 19 residues. TCRdb fed the multiplex PCR reads into MiXCR, producing one record per CDR3 protein. The sample records roughly 16,000 distinct CDR3 sequences, about 60% being singletons. Turning to this clonotype: Its antigen is not known.

The sequence was collected from a female donor with breast cancer. Some clones in this sample may be carry-over from other donors' samples. This sequence joins TRBV7-2 and TRBJ2-3; 14 bases align to TRBD2. The sample comprised tumor-adjacent breast tissue. CDR3 coding DNA: TGTGCCAGCAAAGAAGGGACTAGCGGGAGACGGCTTAGCACAGATACGCAGTATTTT. Protein product: CASKEGTSGRRLSTDTQYF. Full variable domain (remainder filled in from reference TRBV7-2 and TRBJ2-3): GAGVSQSPSNKVTEKGKDVELRCDPISGHTALYWYRQSLGQGLEFLIYFQGNSAPDKSGLPSDRFSAERTGGSVSTLTIQRTQQEDSAVYLCASKEGTSGRRLSTDTQYFGPGTRLTVL.